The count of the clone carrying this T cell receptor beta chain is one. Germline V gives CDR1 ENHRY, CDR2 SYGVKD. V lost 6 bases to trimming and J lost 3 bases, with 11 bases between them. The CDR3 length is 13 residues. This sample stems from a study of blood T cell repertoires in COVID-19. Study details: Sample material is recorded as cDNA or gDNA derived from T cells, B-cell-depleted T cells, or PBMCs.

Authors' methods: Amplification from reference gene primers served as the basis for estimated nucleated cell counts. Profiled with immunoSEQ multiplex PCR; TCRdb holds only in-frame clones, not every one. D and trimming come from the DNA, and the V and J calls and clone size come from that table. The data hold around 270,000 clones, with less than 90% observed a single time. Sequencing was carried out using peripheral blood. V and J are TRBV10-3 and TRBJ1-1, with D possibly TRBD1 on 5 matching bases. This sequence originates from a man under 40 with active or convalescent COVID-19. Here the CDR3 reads CAISPGSYTEAFF. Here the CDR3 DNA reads TGTGCCATCAGCCCAGGGTCGTACACTGAAGCTTTCTTT.